The T cell receptor beta chain described here comes from a study of cytomegalovirus exposure and HLA in healthy donors. This clone appeared a few times. CDR3 length: 13 amino acids. CDR1 WSHSY and CDR2 SAAADI come from the germline V gene. In the PCR, 60 Vbeta and 13 Jbeta primers were used. TCRdb's table, derived via immunoSEQ multiplex PCR, lists solely in-frame clones and lacks some. The data hold about 110,000 clones, with roughly 80% observed a single time. The rearrangement links TRBV10-2 to TRBJ1-5, with TRBD1 matching over 10 bases. The TCR was taken from a man aged 25-45 years in good health and CMV-seropositive. Sequences were obtained from PBMCs. CDR3 residues: CGLPGQGDQPQHF. In DNA, the CDR3 is TGCGGCCTCCCCGGACAGGGGGATCAGCCCCAGCATTTT.